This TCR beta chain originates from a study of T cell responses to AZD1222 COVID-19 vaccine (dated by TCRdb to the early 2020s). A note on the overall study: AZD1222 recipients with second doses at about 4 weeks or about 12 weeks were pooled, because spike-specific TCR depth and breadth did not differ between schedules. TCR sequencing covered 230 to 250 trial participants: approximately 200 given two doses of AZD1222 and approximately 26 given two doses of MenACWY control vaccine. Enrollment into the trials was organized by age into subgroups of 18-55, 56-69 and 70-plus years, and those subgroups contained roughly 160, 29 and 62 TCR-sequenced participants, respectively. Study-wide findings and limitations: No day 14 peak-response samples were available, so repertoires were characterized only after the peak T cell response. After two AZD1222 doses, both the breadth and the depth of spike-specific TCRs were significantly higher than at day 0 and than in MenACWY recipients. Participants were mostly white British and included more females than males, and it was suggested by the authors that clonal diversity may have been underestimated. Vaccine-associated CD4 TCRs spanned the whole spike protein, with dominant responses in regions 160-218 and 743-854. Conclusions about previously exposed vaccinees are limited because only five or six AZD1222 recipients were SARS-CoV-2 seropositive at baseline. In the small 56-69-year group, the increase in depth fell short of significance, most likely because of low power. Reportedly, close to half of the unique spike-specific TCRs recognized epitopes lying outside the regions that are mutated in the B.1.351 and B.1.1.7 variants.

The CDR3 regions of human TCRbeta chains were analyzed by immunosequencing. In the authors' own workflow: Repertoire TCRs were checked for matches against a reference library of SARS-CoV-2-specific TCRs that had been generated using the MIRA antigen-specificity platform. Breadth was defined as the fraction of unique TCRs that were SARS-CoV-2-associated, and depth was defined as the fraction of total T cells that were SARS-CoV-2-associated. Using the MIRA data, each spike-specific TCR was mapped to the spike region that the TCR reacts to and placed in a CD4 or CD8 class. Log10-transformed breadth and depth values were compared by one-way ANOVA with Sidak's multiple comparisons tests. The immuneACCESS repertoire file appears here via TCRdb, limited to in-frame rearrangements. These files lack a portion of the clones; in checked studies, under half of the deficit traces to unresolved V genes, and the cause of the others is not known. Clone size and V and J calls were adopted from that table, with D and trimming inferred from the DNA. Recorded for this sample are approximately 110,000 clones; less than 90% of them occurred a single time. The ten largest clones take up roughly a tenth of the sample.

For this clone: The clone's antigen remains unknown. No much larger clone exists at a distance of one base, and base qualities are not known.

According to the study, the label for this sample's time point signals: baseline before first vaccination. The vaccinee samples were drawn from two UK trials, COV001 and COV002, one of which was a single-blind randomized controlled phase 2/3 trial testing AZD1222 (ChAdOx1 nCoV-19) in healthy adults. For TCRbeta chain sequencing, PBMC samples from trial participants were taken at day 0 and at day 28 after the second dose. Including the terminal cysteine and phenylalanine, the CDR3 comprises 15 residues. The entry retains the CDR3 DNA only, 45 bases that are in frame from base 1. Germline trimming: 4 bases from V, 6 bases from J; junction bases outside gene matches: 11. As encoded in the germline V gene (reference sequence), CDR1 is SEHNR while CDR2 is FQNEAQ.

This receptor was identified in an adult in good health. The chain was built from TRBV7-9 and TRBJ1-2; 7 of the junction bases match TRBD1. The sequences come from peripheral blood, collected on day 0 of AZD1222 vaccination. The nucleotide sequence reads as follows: TGTGCCAGCAGCTCGGACAGGCGGGATGGTGATGGCTACACCTTC. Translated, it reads CASSSDRRDGDGYTF.